One and the same sample provided the 9 T cell receptor beta chains below, sequenced in a study of blood T cell repertoires in COVID-19. Data came from immunoSEQ multiplex PCR; TCRdb stores just in-frame clones and leaves some out. The sample consists of over 130,000 clones, under 85% of them appearing once. Sequenced input: PBMCs or T cells enriched from blood (not recorded which). Every receptor here comes from a woman younger than 35 who had been exposed to COVID-19.

J is TRBJ1-3 and V is TRBV24-1, with TRBD1 matching over 7 bases. Germline-derived CDR1 and CDR2 are KGHDR and SFDVKD. J lost 4 bases, V lost 3 bases, and 8 bases had no gene match. The CDR3 extends over 16 amino acids. The CDR3 nucleotides read TGTGCCACCAGTGATGGGTACAGGGGTTCGGGAAACACCATATATTTT. Translated: CATSDGYRGSGNTIYF.

The chain is built from TRBV7-6 and TRBJ2-7; D is ambiguous. The V gene lost 2 bases and the J gene lost 0 bases, with 11 bases spanning the gap. Germline lookup yields CDR1 SGHVS and CDR2 FNYEAQ. The CDR3 spans 15 residues. The CDR3 DNA sequence: TGTGCCAGCAGCTTATCCCTTGACACCTCCTACGAGCAGTACTTC. Its translation: CASSLSLDTSYEQYF.

The CDR3 protein is CASTHPKGLRGTTYGYTF. The DNA for the CDR3 is TGTGCCAGCACCCATCCCAAAGGTCTGAGAGGAACAACCTATGGCTACACCTTC. The chain joins TRBV21-1 to TRBJ1-2. TRBV21-1 counts as a pseudogene. The CDR3 covers 18 residues.

The chain links TRBV2 to TRBJ1-2; the D gene is possibly TRBD1 (5 bases). The V end lost 4 bases, the J end lost 10 bases, and 22 bases lay between the germline ends. Per the germline V gene, CDR1 is SNHLY and CDR2 is FYNNEI. The CDR3 covers 15 residues. In DNA form, the CDR3 reads TGTGCCAGCAGTGGGGGCGGCTCCCGCTATGTAGACTACACCTTC. Translating it yields CASSGGGSRYVDYTF.

V usage is TRBV15 and J usage is TRBJ2-1, with 7 bases identical to TRBD1. V lost 5 bases and J lost 4; bases outside the gene matches: 11. There are 16 residues in the CDR3. Looked up from germline, CDR1 is LNHNV and CDR2 is YYDKDF (reference sequence). CDR3 region: CATSDYPGTAYNEQFF. In nucleotides, the CDR3 is TGTGCCACCAGCGATTATCCCGGGACAGCATACAATGAGCAGTTCTTC.

The chain joins TRBV11-1 to TRBJ2-7; D is possibly TRBD1 (6 bases). V gave up 3 bases and J gave up 1 base, with 16 bases separating them. The germline V gene has CDR1 SGHAT and CDR2 FQDESV (reference sequence). This CDR3 region has 16 residues. The CDR3 DNA is TGTGCCAGCAGCTTCACCACAGGGACACCTTCCTACGAGCAGTACTTC. Translated, it gives CASSFTTGTPSYEQYF.

The rearrangement links TRBV20-1 to TRBJ2-3; 8 positions match TRBD2. Per germline, CDR1 DFQATT and CDR2 SNEGSKA (reference sequence). Germline trimming cut 3 bases from V and 3 bases from J; bases unmatched to any gene: 8. The CDR3 runs 15 residues. CDR3 DNA: TGCAGTGCTAGTCCTGGGGCGGGAGGTACAGATACGCAGTATTTT. It yields the protein CSASPGAGGTDTQYF.

V and J are TRBV11-3 and TRBJ2-1; the match to TRBD2 covers 7 bases. Germline-derived CDR1 and CDR2 are SGHNT and YENEEA. Losses at the gene ends were 4 bases for V and 6 bases for J; bases not matched to a gene: 12. The CDR3 loop spans 16 amino acids. The CDR3 nucleotides are TGTGCCAGCAGCTCCGGCGGCGGGAGAATGGGCAATGAGCAGTTCTTC. It is translated as CASSSGGGRMGNEQFF.

The CDR3 sequence: CASSQDLSSEAFF. For the CDR3, the DNA is TGCGCCAGCAGCCAAGATCTTTCTTCTGAAGCTTTCTTT. V gene TRBV4-1 combines with J gene TRBJ1-1; D remains unclear. Germline lookup yields CDR1 MGHRA and CDR2 YSYEKL. This CDR3 is built from 13 residues. Deletions cut 0 bases from V and 6 bases from J, with 8 bases between.